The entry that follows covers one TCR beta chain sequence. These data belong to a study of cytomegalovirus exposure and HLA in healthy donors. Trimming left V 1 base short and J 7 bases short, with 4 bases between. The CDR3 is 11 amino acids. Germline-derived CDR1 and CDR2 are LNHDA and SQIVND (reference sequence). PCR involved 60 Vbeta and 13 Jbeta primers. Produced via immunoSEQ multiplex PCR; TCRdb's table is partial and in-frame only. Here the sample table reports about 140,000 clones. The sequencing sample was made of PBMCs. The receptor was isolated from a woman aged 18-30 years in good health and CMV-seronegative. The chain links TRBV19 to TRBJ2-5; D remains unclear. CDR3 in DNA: TGTGCCAGTAGTATAGCGCGGACCCAGTACTTC. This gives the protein CASSIARTQYF.